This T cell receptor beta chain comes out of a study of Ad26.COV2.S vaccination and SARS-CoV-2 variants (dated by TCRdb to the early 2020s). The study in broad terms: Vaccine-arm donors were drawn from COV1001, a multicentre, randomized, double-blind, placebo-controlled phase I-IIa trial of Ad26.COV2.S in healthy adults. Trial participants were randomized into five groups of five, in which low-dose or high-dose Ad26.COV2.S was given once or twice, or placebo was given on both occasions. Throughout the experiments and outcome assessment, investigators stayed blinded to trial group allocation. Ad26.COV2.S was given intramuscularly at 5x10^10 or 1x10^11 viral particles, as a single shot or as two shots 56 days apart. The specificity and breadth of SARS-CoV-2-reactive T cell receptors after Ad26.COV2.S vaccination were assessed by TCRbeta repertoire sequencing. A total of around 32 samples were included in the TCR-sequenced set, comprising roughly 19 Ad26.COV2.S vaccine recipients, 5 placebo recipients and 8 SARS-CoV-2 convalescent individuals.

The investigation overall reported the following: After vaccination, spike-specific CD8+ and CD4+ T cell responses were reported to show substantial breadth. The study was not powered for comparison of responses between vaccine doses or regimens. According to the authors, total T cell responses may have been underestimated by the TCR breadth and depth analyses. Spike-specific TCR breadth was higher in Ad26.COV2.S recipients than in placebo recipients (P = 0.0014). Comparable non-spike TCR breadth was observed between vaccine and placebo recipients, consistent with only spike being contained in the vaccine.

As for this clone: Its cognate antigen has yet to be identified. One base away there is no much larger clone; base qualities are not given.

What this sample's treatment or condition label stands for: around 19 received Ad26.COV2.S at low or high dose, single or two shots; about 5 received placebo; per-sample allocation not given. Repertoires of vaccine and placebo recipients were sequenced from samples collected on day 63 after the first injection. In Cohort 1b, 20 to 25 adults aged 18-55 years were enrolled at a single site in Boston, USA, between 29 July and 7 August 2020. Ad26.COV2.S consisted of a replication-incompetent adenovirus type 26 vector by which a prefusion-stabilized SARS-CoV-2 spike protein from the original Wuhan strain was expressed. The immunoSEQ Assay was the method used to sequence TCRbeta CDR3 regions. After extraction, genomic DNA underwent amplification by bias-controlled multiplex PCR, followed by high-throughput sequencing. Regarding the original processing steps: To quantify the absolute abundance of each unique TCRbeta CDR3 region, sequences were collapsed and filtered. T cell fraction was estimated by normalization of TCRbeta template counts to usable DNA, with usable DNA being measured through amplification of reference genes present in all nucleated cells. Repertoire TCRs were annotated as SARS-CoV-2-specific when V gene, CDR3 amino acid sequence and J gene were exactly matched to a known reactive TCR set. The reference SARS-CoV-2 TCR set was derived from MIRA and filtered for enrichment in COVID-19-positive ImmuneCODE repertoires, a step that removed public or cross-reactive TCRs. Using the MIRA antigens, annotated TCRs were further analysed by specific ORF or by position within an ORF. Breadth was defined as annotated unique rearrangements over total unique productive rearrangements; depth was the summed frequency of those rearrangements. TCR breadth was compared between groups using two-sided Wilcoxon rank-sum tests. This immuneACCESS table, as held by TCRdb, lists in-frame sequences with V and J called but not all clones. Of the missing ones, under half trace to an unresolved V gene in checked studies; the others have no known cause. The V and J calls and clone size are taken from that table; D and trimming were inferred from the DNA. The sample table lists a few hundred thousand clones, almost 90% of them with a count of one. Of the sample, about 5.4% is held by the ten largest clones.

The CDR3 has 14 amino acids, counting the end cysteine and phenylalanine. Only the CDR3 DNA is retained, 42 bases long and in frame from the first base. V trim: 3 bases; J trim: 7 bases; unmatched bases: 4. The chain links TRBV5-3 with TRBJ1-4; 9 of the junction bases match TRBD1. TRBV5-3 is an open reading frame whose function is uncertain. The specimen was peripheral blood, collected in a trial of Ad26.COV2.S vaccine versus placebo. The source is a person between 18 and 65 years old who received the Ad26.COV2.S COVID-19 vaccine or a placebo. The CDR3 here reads CARSYRGLGEKLFF. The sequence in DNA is TGTGCCAGAAGCTACAGGGGGCTAGGTGAAAAACTGTTTTTT.